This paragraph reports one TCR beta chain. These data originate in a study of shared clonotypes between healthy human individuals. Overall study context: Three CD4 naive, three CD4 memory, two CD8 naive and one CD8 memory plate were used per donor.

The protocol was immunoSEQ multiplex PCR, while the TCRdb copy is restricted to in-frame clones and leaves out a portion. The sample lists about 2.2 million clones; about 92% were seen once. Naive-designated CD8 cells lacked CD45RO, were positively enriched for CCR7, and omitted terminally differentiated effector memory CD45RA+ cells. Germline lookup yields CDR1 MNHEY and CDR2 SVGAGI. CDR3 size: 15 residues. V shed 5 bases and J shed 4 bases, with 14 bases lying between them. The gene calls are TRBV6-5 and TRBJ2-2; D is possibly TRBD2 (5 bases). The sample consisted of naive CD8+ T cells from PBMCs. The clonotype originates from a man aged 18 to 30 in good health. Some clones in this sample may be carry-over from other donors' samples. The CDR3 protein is CASSRQEDVTGELFF. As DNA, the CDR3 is TGTGCCAGCAGTCGGCAGGAGGACGTCACCGGGGAGCTGTTTTTT.